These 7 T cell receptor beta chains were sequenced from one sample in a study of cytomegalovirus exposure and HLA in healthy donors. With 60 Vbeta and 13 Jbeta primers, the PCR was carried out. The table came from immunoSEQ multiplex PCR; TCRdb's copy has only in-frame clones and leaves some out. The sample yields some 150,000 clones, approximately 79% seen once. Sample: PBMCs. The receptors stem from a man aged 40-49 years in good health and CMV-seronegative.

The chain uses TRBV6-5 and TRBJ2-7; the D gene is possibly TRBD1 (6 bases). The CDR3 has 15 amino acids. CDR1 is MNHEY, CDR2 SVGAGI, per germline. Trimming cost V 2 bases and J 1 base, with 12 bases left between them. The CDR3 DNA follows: TGTGCCAGCAGTTACGAAAGGACAGCGTCCTACGAGCAGTACTTC. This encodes CASSYERTASYEQYF.

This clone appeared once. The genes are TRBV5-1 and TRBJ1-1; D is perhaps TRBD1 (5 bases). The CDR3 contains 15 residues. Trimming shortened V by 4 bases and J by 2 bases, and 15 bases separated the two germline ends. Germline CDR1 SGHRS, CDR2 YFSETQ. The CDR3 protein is CASSDTPGVNTEAFF. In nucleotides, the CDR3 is TGCGCCAGCAGCGACACCCCGGGGGTCAACACTGAAGCTTTCTTT.

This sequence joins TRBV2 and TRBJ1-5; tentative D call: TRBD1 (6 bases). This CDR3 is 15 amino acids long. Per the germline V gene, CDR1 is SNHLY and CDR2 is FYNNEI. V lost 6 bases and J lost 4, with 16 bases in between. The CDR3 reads CASSANTGSNQPQHF. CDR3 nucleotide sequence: TGTGCCAGCAGCGCGAATACAGGGAGTAATCAGCCCCAGCATTTT.

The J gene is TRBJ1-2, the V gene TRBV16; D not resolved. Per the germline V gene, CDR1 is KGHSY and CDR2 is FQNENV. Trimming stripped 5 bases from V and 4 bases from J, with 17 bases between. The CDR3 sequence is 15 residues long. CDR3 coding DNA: TGTGCCAGCAGCGACGAGAGGCAGTTTGGCTATGGCTACACCTTC. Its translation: CASSDERQFGYGYTF. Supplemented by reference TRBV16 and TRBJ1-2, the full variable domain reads GEEVAQTPKHLVRGEGQKAKLYCAPIKGHSYVFWYQQVLKNEFKFLISFQNENVFDETGMPKERFSAKCLPNSPCSLEIQATKLEDSAVYFCASSDERQFGYGYTFGSGTRLTVV.

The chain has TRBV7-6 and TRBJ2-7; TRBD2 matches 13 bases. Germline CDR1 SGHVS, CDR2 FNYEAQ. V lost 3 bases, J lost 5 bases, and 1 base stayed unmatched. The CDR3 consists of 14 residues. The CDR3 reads CASSLTSGGHEQYF. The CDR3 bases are TGTGCCAGCAGCTTGACTAGCGGGGGGCACGAGCAGTACTTC. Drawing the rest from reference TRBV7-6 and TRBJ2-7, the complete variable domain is GAGVSQSPRYKVTKRGQDVALRCDPISGHVSLYWYRQALGQGPEFLTYFNYEAQQDKSGLPNDRFSAERPEGSISTLTIQRTEQRDSAMYRCASSLTSGGHEQYFGPGTRLTVT.

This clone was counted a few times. CDR3 loop: CASSVEPSGGVTGEQYF. In DNA form, the CDR3 reads TGTGCCAGCAGCGTAGAACCCAGCGGGGGGGTAACGGGTGAGCAGTACTTC. The chain combines TRBV9 with TRBJ2-7; TRBD2 aligns across 10 bases. The CDR3 is 17 residues long. Germline loops: CDR1 SGDLS, CDR2 YYNGEE. The ends lost 0 bases at V and 7 bases at J; junction bases unmatched: 13.

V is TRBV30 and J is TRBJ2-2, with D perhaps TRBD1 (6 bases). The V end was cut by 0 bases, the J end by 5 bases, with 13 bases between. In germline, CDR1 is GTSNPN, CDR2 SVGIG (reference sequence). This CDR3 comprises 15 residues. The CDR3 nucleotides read TGTGCCTGGAGTGTACCCACAGGGCGAACCGGGGAGCTGTTTTTT. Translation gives CAWSVPTGRTGELFF.